This T cell receptor beta chain came from a study of T cells in Graves' hyperthyroidism and ophthalmopathy. About the study: Specimen type is peripheral blood, collected at initial diagnosis prior to any treatment.

Study conclusions and caveats: The majority of expanded thyroid clonotypes above 0.001 also appeared in blood.

CDR1 SNHLY and CDR2 FYNNEI come from the germline V gene. This CDR3 has 12 residues. V lost 8 bases to trimming and J lost 5 bases, with 12 bases between them. This clonotype showed up many times. Its target is unknown. Ophthalmopathy patients had moderate-to-severe active disease, CAS ≥3, NOSPECS ≥4, and disease duration under 3 months. Diagnostic assessment was based on clinical symptoms, serum thyroxine and TRAb, thyroid ultrasound and orbital computed tomography. Authors of the study amplified TCR beta CDR3 regions from RNA transcripts. A set of HTBI primers served as the primers for a first-round RT-PCR of the TCR CDR3. TCRdb passed the multiplex PCR reads through MiXCR, listing each CDR3 protein once. Of about 260,000 distinct CDR3 sequences in the sample, 20% to 25% were seen once.

The chain employs TRBV2 and TRBJ1-1; D might be TRBD1 (6 bases). This clonotype originated in a man aged 25 to 40 with Graves' ophthalmopathy. The sequenced sample consisted of blood. The CDR3 DNA follows: TGTGCCAGCGATAGGGGGAGGACTGAAGCTTTCTTT. The encoded protein is CASDRGRTEAFF. The entire variable domain, with the rest obtained from reference TRBV2 and TRBJ1-1, is as follows: EPEVTQTPSHQVTQMGQEVILRCVPISNHLYFYWYRQILGQKVEFLVSFYNNEISEKSEIFDDQFSVERPDGSNFTLKIRSTKLEDSAMYFCASDRGRTEAFFGQGTRLTVV.